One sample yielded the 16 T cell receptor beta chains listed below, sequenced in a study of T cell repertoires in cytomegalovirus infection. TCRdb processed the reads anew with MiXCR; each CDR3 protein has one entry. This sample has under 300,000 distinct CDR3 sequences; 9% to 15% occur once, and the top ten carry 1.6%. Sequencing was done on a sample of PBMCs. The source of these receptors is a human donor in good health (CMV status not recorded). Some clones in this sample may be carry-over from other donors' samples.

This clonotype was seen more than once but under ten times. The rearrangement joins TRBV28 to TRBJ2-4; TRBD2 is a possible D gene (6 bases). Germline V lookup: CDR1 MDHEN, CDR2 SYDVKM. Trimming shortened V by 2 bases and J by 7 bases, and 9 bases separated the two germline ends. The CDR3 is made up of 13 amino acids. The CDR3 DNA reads TGTGCCAGCAGTTTAGGTGGGAGGAACATTCAGTACTTC. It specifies CASSLGGRNIQYF.

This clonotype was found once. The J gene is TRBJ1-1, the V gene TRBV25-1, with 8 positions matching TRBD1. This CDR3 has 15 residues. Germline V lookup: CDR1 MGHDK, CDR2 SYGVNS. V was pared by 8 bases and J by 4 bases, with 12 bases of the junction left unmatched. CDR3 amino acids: CASQGQGARATEAFF. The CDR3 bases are TGTGCCAGCCAGGGGCAGGGGGCGCGAGCCACTGAAGCTTTCTTT.

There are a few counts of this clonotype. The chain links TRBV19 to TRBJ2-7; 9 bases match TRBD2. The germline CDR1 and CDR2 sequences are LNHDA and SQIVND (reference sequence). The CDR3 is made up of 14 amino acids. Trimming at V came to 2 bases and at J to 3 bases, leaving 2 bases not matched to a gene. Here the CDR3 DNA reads TGTGCCAGTAGTATACGGCGGGAGGGCTACGAGCAGTACTTC. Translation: CASSIRREGYEQYF. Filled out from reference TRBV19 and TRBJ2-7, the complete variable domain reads DGGITQSPKYLFRKEGQNVTLSCEQNLNHDAMYWYRQDPGQGLRLIYYSQIVNDFQKGDIAEGYSVSREKKESFPLTVTSAQKNPTAFYLCASSIRREGYEQYFGPGTRLTVT.

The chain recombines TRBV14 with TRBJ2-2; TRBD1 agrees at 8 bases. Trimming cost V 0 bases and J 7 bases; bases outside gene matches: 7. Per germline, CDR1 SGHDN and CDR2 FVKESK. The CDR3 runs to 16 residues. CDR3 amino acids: CASSQDWTGSGGELFF. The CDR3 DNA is TGTGCCAGCAGCCAAGACTGGACAGGGTCCGGCGGGGAGCTGTTTTTT.

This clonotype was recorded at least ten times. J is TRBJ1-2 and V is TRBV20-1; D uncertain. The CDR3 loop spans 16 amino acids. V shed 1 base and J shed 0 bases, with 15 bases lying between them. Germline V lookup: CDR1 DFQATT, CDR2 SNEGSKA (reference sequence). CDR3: CSARGRRTDTNYGYTF. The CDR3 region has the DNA TGCAGTGCTAGAGGAAGAAGGACGGATACTAACTATGGCTACACCTTC.

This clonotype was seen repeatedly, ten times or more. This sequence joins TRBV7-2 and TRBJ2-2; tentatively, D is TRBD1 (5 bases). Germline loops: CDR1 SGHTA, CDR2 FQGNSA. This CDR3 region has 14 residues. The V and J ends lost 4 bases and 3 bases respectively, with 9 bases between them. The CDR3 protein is CASSSDIYTGELFF. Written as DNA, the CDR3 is TGTGCCAGCAGCTCGGACATCTACACCGGGGAGCTGTTTTTT.

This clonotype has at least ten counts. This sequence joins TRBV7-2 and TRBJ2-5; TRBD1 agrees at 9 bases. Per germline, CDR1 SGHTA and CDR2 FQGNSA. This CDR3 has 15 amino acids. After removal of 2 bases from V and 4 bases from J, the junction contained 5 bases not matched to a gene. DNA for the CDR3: TGTGCCAGCAGCTTAATCAACAGGGGGCCAGAGACCCAGTACTTC. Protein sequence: CASSLINRGPETQYF.

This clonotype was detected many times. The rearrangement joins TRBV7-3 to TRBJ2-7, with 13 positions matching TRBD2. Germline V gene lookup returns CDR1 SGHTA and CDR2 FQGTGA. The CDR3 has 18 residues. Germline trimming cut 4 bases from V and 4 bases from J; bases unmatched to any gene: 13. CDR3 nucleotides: TGTGCCAGCAGCTCGTCAGGCCTACTAGCGGGAGGGCCATACGAGCAGTACTTC. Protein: CASSSSGLLAGGPYEQYF.

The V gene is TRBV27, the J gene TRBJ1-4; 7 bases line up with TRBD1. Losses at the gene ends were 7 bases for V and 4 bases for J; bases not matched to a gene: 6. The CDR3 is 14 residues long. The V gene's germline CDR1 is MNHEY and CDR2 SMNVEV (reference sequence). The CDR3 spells CASKGAQNNEKLFF. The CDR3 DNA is TGTGCCAGCAAGGGGGCGCAAAATAATGAAAAACTGTTTTTT.

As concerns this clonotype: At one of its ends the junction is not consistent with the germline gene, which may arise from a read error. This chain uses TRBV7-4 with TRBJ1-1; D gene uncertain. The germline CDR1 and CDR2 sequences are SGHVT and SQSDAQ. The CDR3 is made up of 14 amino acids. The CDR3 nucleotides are TGTGCCAACAGCATCCGGGAAGTGGACACTGAAGCTTTCTTT. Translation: CANSIREVDTEAFF. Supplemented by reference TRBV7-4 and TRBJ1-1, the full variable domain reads GAGVSQSPRYKVAKRGRDVALRCDSISGHVTLYWYRQTLGQGSEVLTYSQSDAQRDKSGRPSGRFSAERPERSVSTLKIQRTEQGDSAVYLCANSIREVDTEAFFGQGTRLTVV.

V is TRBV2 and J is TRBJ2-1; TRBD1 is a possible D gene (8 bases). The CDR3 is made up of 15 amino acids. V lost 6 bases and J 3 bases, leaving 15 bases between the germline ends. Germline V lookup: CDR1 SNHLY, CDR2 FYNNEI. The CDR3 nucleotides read TGTGCCAGCAGGGGGGGGGACAGGTTCTACAATGAGCAGTTCTTC. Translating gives CASRGGDRFYNEQFF.

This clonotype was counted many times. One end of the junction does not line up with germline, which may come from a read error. CDR3: CASSSLTLPF. DNA for the CDR3: TGTGCCAGCAGCTCCCTCACCCTTCCCTTC. The chain is built from TRBV7-9 and TRBJ1-2; no clear D. This CDR3 comprises 10 residues. In germline, CDR1 is SEHNR, CDR2 FQNEAQ (reference sequence).

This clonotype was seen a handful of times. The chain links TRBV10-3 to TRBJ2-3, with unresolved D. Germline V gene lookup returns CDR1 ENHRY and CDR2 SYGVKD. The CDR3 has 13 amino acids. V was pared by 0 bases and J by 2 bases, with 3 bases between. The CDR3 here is CAISESNTDTQYF. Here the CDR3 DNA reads TGTGCCATCAGTGAGTCAAACACAGATACGCAGTATTTT.

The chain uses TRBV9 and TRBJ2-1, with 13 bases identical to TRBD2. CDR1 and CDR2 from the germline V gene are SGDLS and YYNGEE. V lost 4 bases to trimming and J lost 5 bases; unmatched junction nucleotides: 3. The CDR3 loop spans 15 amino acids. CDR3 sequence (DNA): TGTGCCAGCAGCAGACTAGCGGGGGGCGACAATGAGCAGTTCTTC. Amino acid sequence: CASSRLAGGDNEQFF.

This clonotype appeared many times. As DNA, the CDR3 is TGTGCCAGCAGGTTACTAGCGGGGGGGCCGGACACAGATACGCAGTATTTT. Translated, it gives CASRLLAGGPDTDTQYF. The J gene is TRBJ2-3, the V gene TRBV7-2; 13 nucleotides align to TRBD2. CDR1 and CDR2 (germline): SGHTA, FQGNSA. The CDR3 length is 17 residues. Trimming removed 6 bases from V and 2 bases from J; junction bases left unmatched: 8.

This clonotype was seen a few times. The CDR3 spells CAWSDRDTEAFF. CDR3 DNA: TGTGCCTGGAGTGACCGGGACACTGAAGCTTTCTTT. This chain connects TRBV30 to TRBJ1-1, with D uncertain. CDR1 GTSNPN and CDR2 SVGIG come from the germline V gene (reference sequence). There are 12 residues in the CDR3. V was pared by 1 base and J by 3 bases, with 6 bases between.